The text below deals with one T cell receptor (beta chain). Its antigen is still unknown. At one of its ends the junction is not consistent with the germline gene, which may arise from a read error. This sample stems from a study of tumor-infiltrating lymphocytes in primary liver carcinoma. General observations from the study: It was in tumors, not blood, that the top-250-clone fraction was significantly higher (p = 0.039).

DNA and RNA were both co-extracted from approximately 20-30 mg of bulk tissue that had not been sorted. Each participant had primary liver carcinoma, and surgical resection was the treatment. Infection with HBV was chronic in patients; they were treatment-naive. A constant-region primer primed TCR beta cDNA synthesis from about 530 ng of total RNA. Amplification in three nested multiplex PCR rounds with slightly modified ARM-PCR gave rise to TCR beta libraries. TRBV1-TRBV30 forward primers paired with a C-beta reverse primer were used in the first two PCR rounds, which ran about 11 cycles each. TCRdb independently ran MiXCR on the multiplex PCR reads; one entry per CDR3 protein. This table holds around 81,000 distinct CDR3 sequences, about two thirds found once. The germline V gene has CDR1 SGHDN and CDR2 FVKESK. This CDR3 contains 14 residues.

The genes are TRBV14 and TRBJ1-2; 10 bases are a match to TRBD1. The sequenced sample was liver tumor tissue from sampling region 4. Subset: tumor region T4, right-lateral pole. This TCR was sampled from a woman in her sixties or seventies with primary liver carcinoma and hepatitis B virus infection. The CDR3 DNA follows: TGTACCAGCGGCGCCCAGGGACAGGGGATCGGCTACACCTTC. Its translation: CTSGAQGQGIGYTF.